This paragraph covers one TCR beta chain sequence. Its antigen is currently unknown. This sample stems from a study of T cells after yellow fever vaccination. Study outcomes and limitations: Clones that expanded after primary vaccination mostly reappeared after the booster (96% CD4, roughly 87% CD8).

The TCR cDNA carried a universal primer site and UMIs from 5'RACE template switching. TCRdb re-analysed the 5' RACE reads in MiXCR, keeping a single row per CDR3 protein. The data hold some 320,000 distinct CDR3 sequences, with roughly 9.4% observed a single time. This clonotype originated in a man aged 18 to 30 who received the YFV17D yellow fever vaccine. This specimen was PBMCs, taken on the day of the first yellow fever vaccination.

The CDR3 reads CASSFRWTGGLETQYF. The CDR3 nucleotides are TGTGCCAGCAGTTTCCGTTGGACAGGGGGATTGGAGACCCAGTACTTC. The rearrangement uses TRBV12-3 or TRBV12-4 and TRBJ2-5; 10 bases agree with TRBD1. The CDR3 runs 16 residues. J lost 5 bases, V lost 3 bases, and 9 bases had no gene match.